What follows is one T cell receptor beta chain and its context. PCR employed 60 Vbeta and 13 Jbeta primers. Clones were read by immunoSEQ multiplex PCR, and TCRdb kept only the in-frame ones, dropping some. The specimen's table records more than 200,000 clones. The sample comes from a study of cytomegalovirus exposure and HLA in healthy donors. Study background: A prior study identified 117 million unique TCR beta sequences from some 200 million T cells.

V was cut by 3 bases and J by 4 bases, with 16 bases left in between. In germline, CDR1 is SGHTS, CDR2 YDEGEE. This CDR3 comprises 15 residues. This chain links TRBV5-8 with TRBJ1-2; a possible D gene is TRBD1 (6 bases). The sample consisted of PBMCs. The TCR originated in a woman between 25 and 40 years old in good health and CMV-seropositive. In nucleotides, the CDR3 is TGTGCCAGCAGCTCGCGTGGGGGCATTGGCTATGGCTACACCTTC. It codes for CASSSRGGIGYGYTF.